The rows below give T cell receptor beta chains drawn from one sample of a study of shared clonotypes between healthy human individuals. The method was immunoSEQ multiplex PCR; TCRdb's version includes in-frame clones alone and lacks a portion of them. The data contain around 2.1 million clones, around 95% of them singletons. Sample: naive CD4+ T cells sorted from blood. The receptor set was obtained from a man younger than 35 in good health. Both conserved end residues are part of each CDR3. A D gene is named only where the DNA matches it firmly.

D gene: .; V gene: TRBV10-3; J gene: TRBJ2-3; CDR3 protein: CAISVYGTDTQYF
D gene: TRBD1; V gene: TRBV30; J gene: TRBJ1-6; CDR3 protein: CAWSRFDRDNSPLHF
D gene: .; V gene: TRBV7-9; J gene: TRBJ2-3; CDR3 protein: CASSWERSTDTQYF
D gene: TRBD2; V gene: TRBV2; J gene: TRBJ2-7; CDR3 protein: CASGRLAVEQYF
D gene: .; V gene: TRBV19; J gene: TRBJ2-2; CDR3 protein: CASSIEAHTGELFF
D gene: TRBD2; V gene: TRBV4-1; J gene: TRBJ2-5; CDR3 protein: CASSQGVLAGGPGETQYF
D gene: .; V gene: TRBV10-1; J gene: TRBJ2-3; CDR3 protein: CASSEGSHTQYF
D gene: .; V gene: TRBV6-6; J gene: TRBJ2-3; CDR3 protein: CASSNTDTQYF
D gene: .; V gene: TRBV5-1; J gene: TRBJ1-3; CDR3 protein: CASSLDNSGNTIYF
D gene: TRBD1; V gene: TRBV5-1; J gene: TRBJ2-1; CDR3 protein: CASSPRGQGLNEQFF
D gene: TRBD1; V gene: TRBV5-6; J gene: TRBJ1-6; CDR3 protein: CASSGMGQNYSPLHF
D gene: .; V gene: TRBV30; J gene: TRBJ2-1; CDR3 protein: CAWSVQNEQFF
D gene: .; V gene: TRBV5-1; J gene: TRBJ2-2; CDR3 protein: CASSKGRGTKGTGELFF
D gene: .; V gene: TRBV7-9; J gene: TRBJ1-2; CDR3 protein: CASSFISSGGYTF
D gene: TRBD1; V gene: TRBV7-9; J gene: TRBJ2-7; CDR3 protein: CASSLGGYDRGAHEQYF
D gene: .; V gene: TRBV15; J gene: TRBJ2-2; CDR3 protein: CATSRLEIGSTGELFF
D gene: .; V gene: TRBV5-5; J gene: TRBJ1-4; CDR3 protein: CASSWPISGGEKLFF
D gene: .; V gene: TRBV6-6; J gene: TRBJ1-3; CDR3 protein: CASSQESVGPGNTIYF
D gene: TRBD1; V gene: TRBV25-1; J gene: TRBJ1-6; CDR3 protein: CASSEGTGANSPLHF
D gene: .; V gene: TRBV5-1; J gene: TRBJ2-7; CDR3 protein: CASSLVGRGNEQYF
D gene: TRBD1; V gene: TRBV11-2; J gene: TRBJ2-1; CDR3 protein: CASSPGTEYNEQFF
D gene: .; V gene: TRBV5-1; J gene: TRBJ2-7; CDR3 protein: CASSRAGDSYEQYF
D gene: .; V gene: TRBV6-1; J gene: TRBJ2-2; CDR3 protein: CASSEGQTNTGELFF
D gene: .; V gene: TRBV10-3; J gene: TRBJ2-7; CDR3 protein: CAISESSYSYEQYF
D gene: TRBD1; V gene: TRBV28; J gene: TRBJ1-2; CDR3 protein: CASSLSTGNYGYTF
D gene: TRBD1; V gene: TRBV6-5; J gene: TRBJ1-3; CDR3 protein: CASSYVGGGKGNTIYF
D gene: TRBD2; V gene: TRBV10-1; J gene: TRBJ2-5; CDR3 protein: CASSAGTSGSETQYF
D gene: TRBD2; V gene: TRBV7-2; J gene: TRBJ2-2; CDR3 protein: CASSAGGALTGELFF
D gene: .; V gene: TRBV5-8; J gene: TRBJ2-5; CDR3 protein: CASSLGTGRVTQYF
D gene: TRBD2; V gene: TRBV30; J gene: TRBJ2-1; CDR3 protein: CAWSIPGLAGNEQFF
D gene: TRBD2; V gene: TRBV28; J gene: TRBJ2-3; CDR3 protein: CASSPQLAGADTQYF
D gene: TRBD1; V gene: TRBV7-8; J gene: TRBJ2-2; CDR3 protein: CASSLRGPNTGELFF
D gene: TRBD1; V gene: TRBV4-1; J gene: TRBJ2-1; CDR3 protein: CASSQGNRGEADNEQFF
D gene: TRBD1; V gene: TRBV5-1; J gene: TRBJ2-1; CDR3 protein: CASGPRDRAYNEQFF
D gene: TRBD2; V gene: TRBV9; J gene: TRBJ2-7; CDR3 protein: CASSVGTPGLAGSEQYF
D gene: .; V gene: TRBV5-1; J gene: TRBJ1-6; CDR3 protein: CASSLESPYNSPLHF
D gene: TRBD1; V gene: TRBV7-9; J gene: TRBJ2-7; CDR3 protein: CASSRNGQGKQYF
D gene: .; V gene: TRBV4-3; J gene: TRBJ2-6; CDR3 protein: CASSQDRREFSGANVLTF
D gene: .; V gene: TRBV30; J gene: TRBJ2-3; CDR3 protein: CAWSVGPDTQYF
D gene: TRBD1; V gene: TRBV5-3; J gene: TRBJ2-4; CDR3 protein: CARRTGTGGAKAKNIQYF
D gene: .; V gene: TRBV7-9; J gene: TRBJ2-1; CDR3 protein: CASSPTKGQVIKQFF
D gene: TRBD1; V gene: TRBV6-1; J gene: TRBJ1-5; CDR3 protein: CASSETGGPNQPQHF
D gene: .; V gene: TRBV7-9; J gene: TRBJ2-1; CDR3 protein: CASSLAAAANEQFF
D gene: .; V gene: TRBV6-5; J gene: TRBJ2-1; CDR3 protein: CASSTPMNSNEQFF
D gene: .; V gene: TRBV6-5; J gene: TRBJ1-2; CDR3 protein: CASSTLQRGHYGYTF
D gene: .; V gene: TRBV2; J gene: TRBJ2-3; CDR3 protein: CASKRDTQYF
D gene: .; V gene: TRBV5-1; J gene: TRBJ2-7; CDR3 protein: CASSLGVSGYEQYF
D gene: TRBD1; V gene: TRBV6-5; J gene: TRBJ1-2; CDR3 protein: CATLSDRGTFYGYTF
D gene: .; V gene: TRBV7-2; J gene: TRBJ2-7; CDR3 protein: CASSESYEQYF
D gene: .; V gene: TRBV7-9; J gene: TRBJ2-7; CDR3 protein: CASSLRAEQYF
D gene: .; V gene: TRBV4-1; J gene: TRBJ1-6; CDR3 protein: CASSQEASGRANSPLHF